This TCR beta chain is drawn from a study of cytomegalovirus exposure and HLA in healthy donors. PCR involved 60 Vbeta and 13 Jbeta primers. Method: immunoSEQ multiplex PCR; TCRdb's copy keeps in-frame clones and lacks some. The table has about 160,000 clones, approximately 79% seen once. Germline values: CDR1 SEHNR, CDR2 FQNEAQ (reference sequence). V lost 0 bases and J lost 4; bases outside the gene matches: 6. This CDR3 contains 16 residues. The sequencing sample was made of PBMCs. The chain joins TRBV7-9 to TRBJ2-5; TRBD1 aligns across 9 bases. The clonotype was recovered from a man aged 40-49 years in good health and CMV-seronegative. CDR3 protein: CASSLAPGQGGETQYF. The DNA for the CDR3 is TGTGCCAGCAGCTTAGCACCGGGACAGGGAGGAGAGACCCAGTACTTC.